This entry is about one TCR beta chain. Assay: immunoSEQ multiplex PCR; the TCRdb copy retains only in-frame clones and omits some. The sample shows about 24,000 clones, around four fifths of them seen only once. Germline CDR1 and CDR2: MNHNS and SASEGT. CDR3 length equals 15 residues. The germline V and J ends were trimmed by 0 bases and 4 bases, with 12 bases remaining between them. The data derive from a study of T cell changes during pregnancy in multiple sclerosis. The starting material was CD8+ T cells from peripheral blood mononuclear cells, obtained in the first trimester of pregnancy. The sequence was collected from a female donor in good health, enrolled as a control in a pregnancy study. The chain links TRBV6-1 to TRBJ1-2; D is unresolved. The CDR3 region has the DNA TGTGCCAGCAGTGAAGCGCTCGGAGAAAGCTATGGCTACACCTTC. This sequence encodes CASSEALGESYGYTF.